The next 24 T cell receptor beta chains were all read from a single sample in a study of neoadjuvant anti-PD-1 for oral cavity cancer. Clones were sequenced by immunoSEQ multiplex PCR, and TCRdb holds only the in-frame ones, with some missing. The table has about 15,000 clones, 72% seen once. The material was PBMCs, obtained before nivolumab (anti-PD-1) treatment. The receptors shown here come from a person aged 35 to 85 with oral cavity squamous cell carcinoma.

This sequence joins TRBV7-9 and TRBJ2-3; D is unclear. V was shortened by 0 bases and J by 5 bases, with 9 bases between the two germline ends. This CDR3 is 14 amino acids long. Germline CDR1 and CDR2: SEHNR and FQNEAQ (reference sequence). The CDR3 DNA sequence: TGTGCCAGCAGCTTAGCGGGCCTCATAGATACGCAGTATTTT. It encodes CASSLAGLIDTQYF. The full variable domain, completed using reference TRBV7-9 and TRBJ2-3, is DTGVSQNPRHKITKRGQNVTFRCDPISEHNRLYWYRQTLGQGPEFLTYFQNEAQLEKSRLLSDRFSAERPKGSFSTLEIQRTEQGDSAMYLCASSLAGLIDTQYFGPGTRLTVL.

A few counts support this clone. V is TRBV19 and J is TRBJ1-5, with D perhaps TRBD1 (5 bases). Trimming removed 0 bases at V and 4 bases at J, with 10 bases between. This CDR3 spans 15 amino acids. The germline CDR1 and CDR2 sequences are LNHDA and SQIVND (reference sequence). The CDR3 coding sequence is TGTGCCAGTAGTATAGAAGGAGGGGAGAATCAGCCCCAGCATTTT. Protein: CASSIEGGENQPQHF.

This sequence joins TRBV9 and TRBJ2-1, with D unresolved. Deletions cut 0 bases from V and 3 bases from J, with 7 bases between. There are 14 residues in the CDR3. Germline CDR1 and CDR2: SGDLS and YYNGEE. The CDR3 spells CASSVEENYNEQFF. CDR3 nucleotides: TGTGCCAGCAGCGTAGAGGAGAACTACAATGAGCAGTTCTTC. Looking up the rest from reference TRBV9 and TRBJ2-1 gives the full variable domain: DSGVTQTPKHLITATGQRVTLRCSPRSGDLSVYWYQQSLDQGLQFLIQYYNGEERAKGNILERFSAQQFPDLHSELNLSSLELGDSALYFCASSVEENYNEQFFGPGTRLTVL.

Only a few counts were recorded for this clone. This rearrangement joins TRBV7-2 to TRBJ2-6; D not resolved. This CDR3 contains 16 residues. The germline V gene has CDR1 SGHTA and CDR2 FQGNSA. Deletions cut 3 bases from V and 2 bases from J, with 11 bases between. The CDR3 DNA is TGTGCCAGCAGCTTGACGTCGGGTACTGGGGCCAACGTCCTGACTTTC. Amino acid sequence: CASSLTSGTGANVLTF.

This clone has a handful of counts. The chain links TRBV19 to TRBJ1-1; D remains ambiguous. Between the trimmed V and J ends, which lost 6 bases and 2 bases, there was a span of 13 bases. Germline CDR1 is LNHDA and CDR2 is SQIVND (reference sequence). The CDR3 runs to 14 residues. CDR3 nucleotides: TGTGCCAGTAGCCGGCCCTACGGTAACACTGAAGCTTTCTTT. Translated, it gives CASSRPYGNTEAFF.

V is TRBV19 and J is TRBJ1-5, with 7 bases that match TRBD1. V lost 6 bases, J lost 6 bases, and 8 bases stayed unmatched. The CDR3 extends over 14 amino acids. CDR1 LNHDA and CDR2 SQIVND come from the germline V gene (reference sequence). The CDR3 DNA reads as TGTGCCAGTAGCCTAACAGGGGCGAGTCAGCCCCAGCATTTT. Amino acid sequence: CASSLTGASQPQHF. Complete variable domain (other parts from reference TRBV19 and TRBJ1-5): DGGITQSPKYLFRKEGQNVTLSCEQNLNHDAMYWYRQDPGQGLRLIYYSQIVNDFQKGDIAEGYSVSREKKESFPLTVTSAQKNPTAFYLCASSLTGASQPQHFGDGTRLSIL.

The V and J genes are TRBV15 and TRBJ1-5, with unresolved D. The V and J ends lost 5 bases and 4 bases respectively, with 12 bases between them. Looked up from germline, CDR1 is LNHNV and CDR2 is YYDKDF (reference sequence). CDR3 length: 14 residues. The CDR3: CATSSYLGNQPQHF. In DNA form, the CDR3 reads TGTGCCACCAGCTCGTACTTGGGGAATCAGCCCCAGCATTTT.

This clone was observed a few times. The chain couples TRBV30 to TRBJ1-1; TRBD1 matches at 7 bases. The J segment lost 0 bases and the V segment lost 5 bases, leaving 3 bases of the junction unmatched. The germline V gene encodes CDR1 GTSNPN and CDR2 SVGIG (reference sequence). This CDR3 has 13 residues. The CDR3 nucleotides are TGTGCCTGGGCGGGACAGATGAACACTGAAGCTTTCTTT. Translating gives CAWAGQMNTEAFF.

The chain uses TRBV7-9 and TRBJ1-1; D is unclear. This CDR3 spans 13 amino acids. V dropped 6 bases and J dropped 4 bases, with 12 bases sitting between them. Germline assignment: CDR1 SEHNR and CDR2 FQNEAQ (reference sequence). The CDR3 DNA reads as TGTGCCAGCAGTCGTGTGATCGGCACTGAAGCTTTCTTT. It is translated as CASSRVIGTEAFF. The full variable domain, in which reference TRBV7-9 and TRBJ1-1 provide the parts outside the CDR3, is DTGVSQNPRHKITKRGQNVTFRCDPISEHNRLYWYRQTLGQGPEFLTYFQNEAQLEKSRLLSDRFSAERPKGSFSTLEIQRTEQGDSAMYLCASSRVIGTEAFFGQGTRLTVV.

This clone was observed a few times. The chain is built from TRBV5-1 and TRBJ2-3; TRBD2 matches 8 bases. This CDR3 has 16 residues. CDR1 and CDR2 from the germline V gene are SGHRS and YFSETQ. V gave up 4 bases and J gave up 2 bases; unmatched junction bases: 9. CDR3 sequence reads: CASSIQSLAVTDTQYF. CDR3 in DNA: TGCGCCAGCAGCATACAGTCACTAGCGGTCACAGATACGCAGTATTTT.

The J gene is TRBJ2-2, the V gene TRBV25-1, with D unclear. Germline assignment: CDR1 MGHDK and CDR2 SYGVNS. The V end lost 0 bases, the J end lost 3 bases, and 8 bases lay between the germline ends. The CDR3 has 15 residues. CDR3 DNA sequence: TGTGCCAGCAGTGAATACATGGGCGACACCGGGGAGCTGTTTTTT. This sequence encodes CASSEYMGDTGELFF.

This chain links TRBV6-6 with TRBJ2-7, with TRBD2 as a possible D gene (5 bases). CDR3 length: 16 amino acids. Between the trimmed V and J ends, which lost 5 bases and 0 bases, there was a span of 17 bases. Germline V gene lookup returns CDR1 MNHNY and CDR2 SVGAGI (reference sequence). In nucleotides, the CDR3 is TGTGCCAGCAGTCCCATTTCCGAGACTAACTCCTACGAGCAGTACTTC. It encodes CASSPISETNSYEQYF.

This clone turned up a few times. The CDR3 DNA reads TGTGCCAGCAGCTACCTCATAGCGGGGGCCAACACTGAAGCTTTCTTT. Encoded protein: CASSYLIAGANTEAFF. The chain is built from TRBV7-6 and TRBJ1-1; TRBD1 might be the D (6 bases). The CDR3 has 16 residues. The germline gives CDR1 SGHVS, CDR2 FNYEAQ. Trimming stripped 4 bases from V and 2 bases from J, with 17 bases between.

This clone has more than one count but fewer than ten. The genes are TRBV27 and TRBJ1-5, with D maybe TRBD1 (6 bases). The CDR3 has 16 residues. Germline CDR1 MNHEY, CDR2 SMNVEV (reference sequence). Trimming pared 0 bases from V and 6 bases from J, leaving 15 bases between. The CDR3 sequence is CASSLSSRGGSQPQHF. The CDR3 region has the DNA TGTGCCAGCAGTTTATCCTCCAGGGGAGGCAGTCAGCCCCAGCATTTT.

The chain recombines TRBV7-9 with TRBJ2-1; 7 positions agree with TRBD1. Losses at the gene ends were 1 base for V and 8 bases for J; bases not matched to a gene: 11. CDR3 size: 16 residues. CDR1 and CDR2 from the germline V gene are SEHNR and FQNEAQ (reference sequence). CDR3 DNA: TGTGCCAGCAGCTTAGTGGGCAGGGGGTGGGGTGATGAGCAGTTCTTC. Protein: CASSLVGRGWGDEQFF.

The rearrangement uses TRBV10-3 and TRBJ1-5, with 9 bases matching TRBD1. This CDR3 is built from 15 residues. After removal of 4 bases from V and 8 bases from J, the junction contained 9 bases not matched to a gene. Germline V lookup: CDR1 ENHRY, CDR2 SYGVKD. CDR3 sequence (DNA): TGTGCCATCAGTGGGGGACAGGGCGTTGGTGAGCCCCAGCATTTT. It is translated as CAISGGQGVGEPQHF.

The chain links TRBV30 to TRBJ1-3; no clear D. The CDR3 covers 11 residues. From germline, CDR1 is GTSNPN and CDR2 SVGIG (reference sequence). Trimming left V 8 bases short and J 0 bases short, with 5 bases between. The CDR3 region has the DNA TGTGCCGAATTCTCTGGAAACACCATATATTTT. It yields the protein CAEFSGNTIYF. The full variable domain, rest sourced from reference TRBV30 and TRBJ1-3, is SQTIHQWPATLVQPVGSPLSLECTVEGTSNPNLYWYRQAAGRGLQLLFYSVGIGQISSEVPQNLSASRPQDRQFILSSKKLLLSDSGFYLCAEFSGNTIYFGEGSWLTVV.

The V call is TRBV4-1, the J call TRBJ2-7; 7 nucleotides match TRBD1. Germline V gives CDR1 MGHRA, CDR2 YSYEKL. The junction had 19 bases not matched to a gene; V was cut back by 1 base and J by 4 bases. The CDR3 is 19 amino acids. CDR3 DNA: TGCGCCAGCAGCCAAGTAGGGACAGCGGACCCGCGCCCAGGGTACGAGCAGTACTTC. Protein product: CASSQVGTADPRPGYEQYF.

The CDR3 region is CASSSSTGTYSPLHF. As DNA, the CDR3 is TGTGCCAGCAGTTCGAGTACAGGGACCTATTCACCCCTCCACTTT. V and J are TRBV5-5 and TRBJ1-6; maybe TRBD1 (6 bases). Germline CDR1 SGHKS, CDR2 YYEKEE (reference sequence). This CDR3 contains 15 residues. Trimming pared 5 bases from V and 8 bases from J, leaving 17 bases between.

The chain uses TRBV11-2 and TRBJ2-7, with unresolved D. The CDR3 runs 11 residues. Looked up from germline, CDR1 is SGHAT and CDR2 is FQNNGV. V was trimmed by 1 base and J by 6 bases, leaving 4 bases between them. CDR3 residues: CASSLAGEQYF. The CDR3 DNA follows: TGTGCCAGCAGCTTAGCGGGCGAGCAGTACTTC.

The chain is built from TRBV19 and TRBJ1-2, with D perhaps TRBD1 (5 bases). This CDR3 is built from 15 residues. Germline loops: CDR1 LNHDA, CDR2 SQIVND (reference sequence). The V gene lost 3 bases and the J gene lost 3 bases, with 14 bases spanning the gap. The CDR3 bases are TGTGCCAGTAGTATTCGACATCTGGGGGACTATGGCTACACCTTC. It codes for CASSIRHLGDYGYTF. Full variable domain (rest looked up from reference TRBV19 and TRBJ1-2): DGGITQSPKYLFRKEGQNVTLSCEQNLNHDAMYWYRQDPGQGLRLIYYSQIVNDFQKGDIAEGYSVSREKKESFPLTVTSAQKNPTAFYLCASSIRHLGDYGYTFGSGTRLTVV.

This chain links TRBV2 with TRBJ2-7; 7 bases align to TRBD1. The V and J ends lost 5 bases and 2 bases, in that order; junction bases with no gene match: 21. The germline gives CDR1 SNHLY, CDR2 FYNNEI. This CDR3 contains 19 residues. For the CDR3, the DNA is TGTGCCAGCAGTTTCCGAAGAACGGGACAGATTTCCTCCCCCTACGAGCAGTACTTC. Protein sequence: CASSFRRTGQISSPYEQYF.

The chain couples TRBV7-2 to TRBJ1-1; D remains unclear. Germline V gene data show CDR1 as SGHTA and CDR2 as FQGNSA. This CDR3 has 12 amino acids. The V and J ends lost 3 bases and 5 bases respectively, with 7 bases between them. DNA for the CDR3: TGTGCCAGCAGCTTGTGGGGAACTGAAGCTTTCTTT. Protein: CASSLWGTEAFF.

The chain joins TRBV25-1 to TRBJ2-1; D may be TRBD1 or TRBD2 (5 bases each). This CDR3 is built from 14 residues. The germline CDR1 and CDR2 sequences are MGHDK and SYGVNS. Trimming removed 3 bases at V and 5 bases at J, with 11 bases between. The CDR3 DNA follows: TGTGCCAGCAGTGACTGGGGGAGAGACAATGAGCAGTTCTTC. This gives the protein CASSDWGRDNEQFF.